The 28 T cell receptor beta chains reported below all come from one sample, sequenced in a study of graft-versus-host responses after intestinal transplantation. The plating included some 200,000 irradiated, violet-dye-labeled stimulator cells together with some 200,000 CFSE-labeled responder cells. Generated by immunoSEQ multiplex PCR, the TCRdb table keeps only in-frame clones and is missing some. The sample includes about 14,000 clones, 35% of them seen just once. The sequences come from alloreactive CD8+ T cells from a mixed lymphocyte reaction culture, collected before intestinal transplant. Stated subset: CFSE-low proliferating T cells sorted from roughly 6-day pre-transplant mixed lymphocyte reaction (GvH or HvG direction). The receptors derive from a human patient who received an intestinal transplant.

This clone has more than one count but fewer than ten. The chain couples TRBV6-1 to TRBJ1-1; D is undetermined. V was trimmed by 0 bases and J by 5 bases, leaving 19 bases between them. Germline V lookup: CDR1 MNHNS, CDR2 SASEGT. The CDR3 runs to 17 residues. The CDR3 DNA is TGTGCCAGCAGTGAAGCTTCGGGTAACCCCCTTAGTACTGAAGCTTTCTTT. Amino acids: CASSEASGNPLSTEAFF.

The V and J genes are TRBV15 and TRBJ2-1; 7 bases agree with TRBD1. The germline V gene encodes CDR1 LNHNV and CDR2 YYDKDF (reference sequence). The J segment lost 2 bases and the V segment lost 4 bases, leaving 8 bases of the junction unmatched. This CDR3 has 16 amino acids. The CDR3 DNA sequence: TGTGCCACCAGCAAATCGACAGGGACAGCCTACAATGAGCAGTTCTTC. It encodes CATSKSTGTAYNEQFF.

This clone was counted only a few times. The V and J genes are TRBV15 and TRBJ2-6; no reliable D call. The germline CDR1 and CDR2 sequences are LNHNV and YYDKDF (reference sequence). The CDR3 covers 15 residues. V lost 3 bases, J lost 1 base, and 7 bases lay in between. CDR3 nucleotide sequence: TGTGCCACCAGCAGTGACGGGTCTGGGGCCAACGTCCTGACTTTC. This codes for CATSSDGSGANVLTF.

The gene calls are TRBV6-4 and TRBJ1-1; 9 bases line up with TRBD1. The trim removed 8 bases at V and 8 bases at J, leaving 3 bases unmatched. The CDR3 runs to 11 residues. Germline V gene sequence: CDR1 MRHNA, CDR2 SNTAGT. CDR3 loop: CASGTGIEAFF. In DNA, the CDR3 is TGTGCCAGCGGGACAGGGATAGAAGCTTTCTTT.

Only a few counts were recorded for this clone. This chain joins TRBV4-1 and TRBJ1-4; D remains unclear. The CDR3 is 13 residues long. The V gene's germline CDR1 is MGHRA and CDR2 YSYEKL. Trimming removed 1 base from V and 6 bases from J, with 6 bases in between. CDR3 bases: TGCGCCAGCAGCCAAGCAGCAGATGAAAAACTGTTTTTT. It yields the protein CASSQAADEKLFF.

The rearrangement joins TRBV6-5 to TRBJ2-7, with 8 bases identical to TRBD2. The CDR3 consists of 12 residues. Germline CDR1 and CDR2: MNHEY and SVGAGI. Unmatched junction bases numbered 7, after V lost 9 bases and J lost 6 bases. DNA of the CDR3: TGTGCCAGTTCCACCGGGACTAGCGAGCAGTACTTC. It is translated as CASSTGTSEQYF.

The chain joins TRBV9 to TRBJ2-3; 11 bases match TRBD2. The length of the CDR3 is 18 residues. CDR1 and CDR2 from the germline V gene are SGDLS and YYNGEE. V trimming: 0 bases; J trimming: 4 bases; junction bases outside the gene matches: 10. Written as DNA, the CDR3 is TGTGCCAGCAGCGTAGAAGATAGCGGGGGGGCTTGGGCAGATACGCAGTATTTT. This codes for CASSVEDSGGAWADTQYF.

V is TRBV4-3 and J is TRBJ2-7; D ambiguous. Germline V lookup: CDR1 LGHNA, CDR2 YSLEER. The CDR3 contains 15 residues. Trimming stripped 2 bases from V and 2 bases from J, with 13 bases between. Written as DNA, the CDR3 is TGCGCCAGCAGCCAATTGGCCGGACCTACCTACGAGCAGTACTTC. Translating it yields CASSQLAGPTYEQYF.

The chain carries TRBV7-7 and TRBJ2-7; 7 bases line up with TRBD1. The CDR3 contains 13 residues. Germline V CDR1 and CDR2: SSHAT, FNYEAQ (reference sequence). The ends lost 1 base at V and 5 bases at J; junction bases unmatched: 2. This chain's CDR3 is CASSLGGGDEQYF. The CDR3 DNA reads TGTGCCAGCAGCTTAGGAGGGGGCGACGAGCAGTACTTC.

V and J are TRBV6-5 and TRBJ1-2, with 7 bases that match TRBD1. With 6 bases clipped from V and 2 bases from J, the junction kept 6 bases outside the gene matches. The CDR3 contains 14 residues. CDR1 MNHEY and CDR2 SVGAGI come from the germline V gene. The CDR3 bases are TGTGCCAGCAGACCGGGACAGACGAACTATGGCTACACCTTC. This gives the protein CASRPGQTNYGYTF.

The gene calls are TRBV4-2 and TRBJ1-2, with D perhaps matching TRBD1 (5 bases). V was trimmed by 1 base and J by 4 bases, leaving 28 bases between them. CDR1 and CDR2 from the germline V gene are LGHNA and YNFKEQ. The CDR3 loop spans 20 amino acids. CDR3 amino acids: CASSQGGRLARGDNRYGYTF. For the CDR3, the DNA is TGTGCCAGCAGCCAAGGCGGACGGCTAGCTAGGGGCGATAACCGCTATGGCTACACCTTC.

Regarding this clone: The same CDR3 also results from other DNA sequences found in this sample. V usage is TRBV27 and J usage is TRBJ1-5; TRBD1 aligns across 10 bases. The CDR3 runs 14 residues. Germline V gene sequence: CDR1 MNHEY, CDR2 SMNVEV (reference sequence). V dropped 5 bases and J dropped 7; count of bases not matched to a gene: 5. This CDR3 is CASSLGQGGQPQHF. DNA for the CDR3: TGTGCCAGCAGTCTAGGACAGGGGGGGCAGCCCCAGCATTTT.

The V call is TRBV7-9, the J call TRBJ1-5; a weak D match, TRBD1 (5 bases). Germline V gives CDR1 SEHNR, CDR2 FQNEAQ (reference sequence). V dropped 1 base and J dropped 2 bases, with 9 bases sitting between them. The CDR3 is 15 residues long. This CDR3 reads CASSLGGDRNQPQHF. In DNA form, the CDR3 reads TGTGCCAGCAGCTTAGGGGGGGACCGCAATCAGCCCCAGCATTTT.

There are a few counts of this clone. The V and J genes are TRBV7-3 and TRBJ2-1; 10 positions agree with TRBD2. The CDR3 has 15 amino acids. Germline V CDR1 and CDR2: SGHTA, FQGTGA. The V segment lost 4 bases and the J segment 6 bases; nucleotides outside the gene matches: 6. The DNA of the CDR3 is TGTGCCAGCAGCTACAGCGGGGGGGTAGGCAATGAGCAGTTCTTC. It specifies CASSYSGGVGNEQFF.

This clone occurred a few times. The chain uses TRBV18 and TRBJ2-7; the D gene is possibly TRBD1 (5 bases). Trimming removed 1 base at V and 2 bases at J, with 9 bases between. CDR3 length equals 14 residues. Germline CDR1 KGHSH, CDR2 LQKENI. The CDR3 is CASSPQDNPYEQYF. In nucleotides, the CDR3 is TGTGCCAGCTCACCACAGGACAACCCCTACGAGCAGTACTTC.

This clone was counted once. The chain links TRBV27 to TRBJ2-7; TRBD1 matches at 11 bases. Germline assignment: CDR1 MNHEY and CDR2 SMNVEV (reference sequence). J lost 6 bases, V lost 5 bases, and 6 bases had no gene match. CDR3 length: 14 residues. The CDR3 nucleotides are TGTGCCAGCAGTCCCGGGACAGGGGGGGGCGAGCAGTACTTC. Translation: CASSPGTGGGEQYF.

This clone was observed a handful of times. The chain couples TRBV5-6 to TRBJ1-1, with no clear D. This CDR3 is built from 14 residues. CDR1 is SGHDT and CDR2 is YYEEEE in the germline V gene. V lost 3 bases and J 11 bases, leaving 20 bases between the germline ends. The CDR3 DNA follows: TGTGCCAGCAGCTCCCCGACCGTTACGTATGGGGCTTTCTTT. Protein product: CASSSPTVTYGAFF.

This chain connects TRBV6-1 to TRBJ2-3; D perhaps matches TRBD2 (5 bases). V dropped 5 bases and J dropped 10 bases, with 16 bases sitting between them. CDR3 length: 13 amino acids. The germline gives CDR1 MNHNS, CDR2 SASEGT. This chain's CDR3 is CASSLGLKEAQYF. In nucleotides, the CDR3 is TGTGCCAGCAGTTTAGGACTCAAAGAGGCGCAGTATTTT.

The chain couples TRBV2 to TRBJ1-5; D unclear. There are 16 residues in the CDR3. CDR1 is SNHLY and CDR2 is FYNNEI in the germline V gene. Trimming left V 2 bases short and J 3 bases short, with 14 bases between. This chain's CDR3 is CASSEYLLGSNQPQHF. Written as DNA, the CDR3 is TGTGCCAGCAGTGAATACCTACTCGGGTCCAATCAGCCCCAGCATTTT.

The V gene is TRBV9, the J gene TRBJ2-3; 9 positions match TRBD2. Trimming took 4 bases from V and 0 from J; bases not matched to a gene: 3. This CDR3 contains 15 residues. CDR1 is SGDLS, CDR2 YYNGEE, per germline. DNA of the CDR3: TGTGCCAGCAGCCGCGGGGGGGGTAGCACAGATACGCAGTATTTT. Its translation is CASSRGGGSTDTQYF.

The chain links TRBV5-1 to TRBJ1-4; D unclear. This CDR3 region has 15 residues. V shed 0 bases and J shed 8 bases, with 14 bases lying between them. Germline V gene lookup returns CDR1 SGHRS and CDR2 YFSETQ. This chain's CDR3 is CASSLGTWIYEKLFF. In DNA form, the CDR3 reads TGCGCCAGCAGCTTGGGCACATGGATCTACGAAAAACTGTTTTTT. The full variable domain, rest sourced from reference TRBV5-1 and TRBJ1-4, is KAGVTQTPRYLIKTRGQQVTLSCSPISGHRSVSWYQQTPGQGLQFLFEYFSETQRNKGNFPGRFSGRQFSNSRSEMNVSTLELGDSALYLCASSLGTWIYEKLFFGSGTQLSVL.

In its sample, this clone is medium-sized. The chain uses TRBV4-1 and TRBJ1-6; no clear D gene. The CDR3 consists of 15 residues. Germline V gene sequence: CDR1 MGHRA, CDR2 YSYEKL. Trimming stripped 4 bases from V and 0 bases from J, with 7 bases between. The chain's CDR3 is CASSRGSSYNSPLHF. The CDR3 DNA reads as TGCGCCAGCAGCCGGGGAAGCTCCTATAATTCACCCCTCCACTTT.

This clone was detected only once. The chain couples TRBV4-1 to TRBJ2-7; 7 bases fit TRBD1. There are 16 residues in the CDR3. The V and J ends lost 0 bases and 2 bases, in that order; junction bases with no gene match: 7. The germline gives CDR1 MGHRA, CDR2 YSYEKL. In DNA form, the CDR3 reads TGCGCCAGCAGCCAAGATCACGACAGGGTAGCCTACGAGCAGTACTTC. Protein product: CASSQDHDRVAYEQYF.

This CDR3 is CASSQVDSRSGLGAWETQYF. The CDR3 DNA reads as TGTGCCAGCAGCCAAGTTGACTCAAGGTCTGGGCTAGGGGCCTGGGAGACCCAGTACTTC. J is TRBJ2-5 and V is TRBV4-2; the D gene is possibly TRBD1 (5 bases). V was shortened by 1 base and J by 5 bases, with 29 bases between the two germline ends. This CDR3 region has 20 residues. Germline lookup yields CDR1 LGHNA and CDR2 YNFKEQ.

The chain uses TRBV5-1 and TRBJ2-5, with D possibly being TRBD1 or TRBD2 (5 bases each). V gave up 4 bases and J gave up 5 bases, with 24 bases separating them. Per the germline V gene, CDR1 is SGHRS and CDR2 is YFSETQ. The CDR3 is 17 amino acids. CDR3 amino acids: CASSLEMAPGWRETQYF. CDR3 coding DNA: TGCGCCAGCAGCCTAGAAATGGCCCCAGGGTGGAGGGAGACCCAGTACTTC.

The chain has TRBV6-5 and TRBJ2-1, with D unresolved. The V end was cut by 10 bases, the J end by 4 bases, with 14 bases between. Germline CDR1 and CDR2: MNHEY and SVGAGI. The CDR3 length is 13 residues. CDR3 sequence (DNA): TGTGCCATAGTTTGGCTAGGATACAATGAGCAGTTCTTC. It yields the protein CAIVWLGYNEQFF.

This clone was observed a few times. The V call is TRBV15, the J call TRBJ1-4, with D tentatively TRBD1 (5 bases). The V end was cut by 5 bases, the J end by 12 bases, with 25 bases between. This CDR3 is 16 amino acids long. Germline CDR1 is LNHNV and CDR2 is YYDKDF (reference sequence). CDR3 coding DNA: TGTGCCACCAGCGACTCCCCCCCGACAGCCATCGATGAACTGTTTTTT. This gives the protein CATSDSPPTAIDELFF. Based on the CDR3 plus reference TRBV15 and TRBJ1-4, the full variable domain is DAMVIQNPRYQVTQFGKPVTLSCSQTLNHNVMYWYQQKSSQAPKLLFHYYDKDFNNEADTPDNFQSRRPNTSFCFLDIRSPGLGDTAMYLCATSDSPPTAIDELFFGSGTQLSVL.

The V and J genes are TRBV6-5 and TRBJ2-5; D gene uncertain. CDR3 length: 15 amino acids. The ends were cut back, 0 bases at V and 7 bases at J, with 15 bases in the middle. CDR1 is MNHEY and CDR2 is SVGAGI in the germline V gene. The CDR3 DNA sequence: TGTGCCAGCAGTTACTCTTTGGACGCTTCAGGGACCCAGTACTTC. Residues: CASSYSLDASGTQYF.